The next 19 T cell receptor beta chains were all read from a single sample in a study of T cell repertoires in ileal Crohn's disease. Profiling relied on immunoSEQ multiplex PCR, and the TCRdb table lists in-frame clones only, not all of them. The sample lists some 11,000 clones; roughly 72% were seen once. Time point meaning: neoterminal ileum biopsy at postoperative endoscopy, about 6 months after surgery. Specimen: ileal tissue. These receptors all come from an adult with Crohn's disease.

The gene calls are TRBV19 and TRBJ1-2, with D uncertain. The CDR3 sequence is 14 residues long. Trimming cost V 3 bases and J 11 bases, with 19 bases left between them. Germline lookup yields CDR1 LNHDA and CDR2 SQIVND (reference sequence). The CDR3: CASSIPELRTKYTF. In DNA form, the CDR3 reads TGTGCCAGTAGTATCCCCGAGCTTCGAACCAAGTACACCTTC.

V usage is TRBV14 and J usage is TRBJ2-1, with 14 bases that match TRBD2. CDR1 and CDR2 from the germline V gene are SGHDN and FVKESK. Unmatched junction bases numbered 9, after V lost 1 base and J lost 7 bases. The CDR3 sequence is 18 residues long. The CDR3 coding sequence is TGTGCCAGCAGCCAAGTTGCGGGACTAGCGGGAGTTAGGAATGAGCAGTTCTTC. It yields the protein CASSQVAGLAGVRNEQFF.

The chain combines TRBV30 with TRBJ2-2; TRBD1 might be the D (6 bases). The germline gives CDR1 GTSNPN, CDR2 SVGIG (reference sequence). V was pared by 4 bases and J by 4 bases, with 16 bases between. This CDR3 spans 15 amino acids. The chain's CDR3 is CAWTVNRQVTGELFF. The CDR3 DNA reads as TGTGCCTGGACAGTAAACCGACAGGTCACCGGGGAGCTGTTTTTT.

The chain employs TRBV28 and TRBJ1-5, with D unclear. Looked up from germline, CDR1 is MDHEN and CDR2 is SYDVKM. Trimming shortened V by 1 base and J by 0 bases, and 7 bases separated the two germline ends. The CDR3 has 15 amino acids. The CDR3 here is CASSLSEYSNQPQHF. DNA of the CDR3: TGTGCCAGCAGTTTATCCGAGTATAGCAATCAGCCCCAGCATTTT.

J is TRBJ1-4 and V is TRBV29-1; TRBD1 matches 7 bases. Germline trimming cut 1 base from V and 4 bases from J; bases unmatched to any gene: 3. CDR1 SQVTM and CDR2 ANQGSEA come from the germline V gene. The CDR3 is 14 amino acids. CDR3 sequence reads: CSVEGTGDNEKLFF. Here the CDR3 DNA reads TGCAGCGTTGAAGGGACAGGAGATAATGAAAAACTGTTTTTT.

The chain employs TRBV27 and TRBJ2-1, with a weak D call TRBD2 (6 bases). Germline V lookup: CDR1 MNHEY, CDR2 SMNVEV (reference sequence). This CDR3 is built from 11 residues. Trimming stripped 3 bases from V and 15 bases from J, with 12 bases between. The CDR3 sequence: CASSFATRRFF. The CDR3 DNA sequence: TGTGCCAGCAGTTTCGCGACTAGACGGTTCTTC.

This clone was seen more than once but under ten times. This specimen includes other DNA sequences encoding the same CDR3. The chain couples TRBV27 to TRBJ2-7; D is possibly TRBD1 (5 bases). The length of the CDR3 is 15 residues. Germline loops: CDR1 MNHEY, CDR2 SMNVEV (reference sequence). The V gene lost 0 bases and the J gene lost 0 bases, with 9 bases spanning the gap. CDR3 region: CASSLSGVSSYEQYF. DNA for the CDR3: TGTGCCAGCAGTTTATCAGGGGTGAGCTCCTACGAGCAGTACTTC.

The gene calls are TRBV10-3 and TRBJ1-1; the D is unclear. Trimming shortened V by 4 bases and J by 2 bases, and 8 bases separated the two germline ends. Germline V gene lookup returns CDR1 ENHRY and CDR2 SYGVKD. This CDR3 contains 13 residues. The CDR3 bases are TGTGCCATCAGTGGAGGTGGAAACACTGAAGCTTTCTTT. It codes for CAISGGGNTEAFF.

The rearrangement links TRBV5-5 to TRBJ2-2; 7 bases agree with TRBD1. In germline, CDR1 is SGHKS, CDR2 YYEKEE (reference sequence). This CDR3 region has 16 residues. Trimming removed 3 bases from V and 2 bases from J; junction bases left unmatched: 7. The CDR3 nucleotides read TGTGCCAGCAGCTCCCGGGACAGAGGAAACACCGGGGAGCTGTTTTTT. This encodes CASSSRDRGNTGELFF.

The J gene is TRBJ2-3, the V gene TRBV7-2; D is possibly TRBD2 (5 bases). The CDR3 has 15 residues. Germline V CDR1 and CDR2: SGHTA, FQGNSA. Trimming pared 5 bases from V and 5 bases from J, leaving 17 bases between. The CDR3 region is CASSPLVEAKDTQYF. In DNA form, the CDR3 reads TGTGCCAGCAGCCCCCTTGTGGAGGCGAAAGATACGCAGTATTTT.

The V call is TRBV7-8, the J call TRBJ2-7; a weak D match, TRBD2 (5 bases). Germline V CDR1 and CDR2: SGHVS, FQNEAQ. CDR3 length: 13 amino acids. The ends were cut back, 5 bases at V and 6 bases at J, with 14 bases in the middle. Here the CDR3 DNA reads TGTGCCAGCAGCCCCGGACTCCGCGGCGAGCAGTACTTC. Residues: CASSPGLRGEQYF.

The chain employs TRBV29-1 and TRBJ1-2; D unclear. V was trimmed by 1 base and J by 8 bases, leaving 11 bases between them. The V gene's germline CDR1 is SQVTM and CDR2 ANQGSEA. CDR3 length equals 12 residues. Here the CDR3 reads CSVEGYGSGYTF. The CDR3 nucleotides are TGCAGCGTTGAAGGGTACGGTTCCGGCTACACCTTC.

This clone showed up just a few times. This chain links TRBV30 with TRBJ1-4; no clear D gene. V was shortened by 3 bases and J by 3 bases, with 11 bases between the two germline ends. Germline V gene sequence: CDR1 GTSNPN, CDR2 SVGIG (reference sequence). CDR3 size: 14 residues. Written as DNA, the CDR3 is TGTGCCTGGAGCCCCGGGAGCCCTAATGAAAAACTGTTTTTT. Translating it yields CAWSPGSPNEKLFF.

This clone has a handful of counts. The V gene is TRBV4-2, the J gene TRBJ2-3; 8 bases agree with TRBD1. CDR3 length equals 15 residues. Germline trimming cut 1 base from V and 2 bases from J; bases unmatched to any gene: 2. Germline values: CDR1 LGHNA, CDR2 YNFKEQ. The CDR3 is CASSQGTGHTDTQYF. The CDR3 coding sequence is TGTGCCAGCAGCCAAGGGACAGGGCACACAGATACGCAGTATTTT.

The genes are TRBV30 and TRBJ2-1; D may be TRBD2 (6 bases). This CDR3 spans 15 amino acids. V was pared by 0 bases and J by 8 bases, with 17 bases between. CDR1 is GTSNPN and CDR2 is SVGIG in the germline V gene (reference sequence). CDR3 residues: CAWSVGAGRFDEQFF. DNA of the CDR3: TGTGCCTGGAGTGTCGGGGCAGGGAGGTTCGATGAGCAGTTCTTC. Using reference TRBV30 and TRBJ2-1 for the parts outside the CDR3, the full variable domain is SQTIHQWPATLVQPVGSPLSLECTVEGTSNPNLYWYRQAAGRGLQLLFYSVGIGQISSEVPQNLSASRPQDRQFILSSKKLLLSDSGFYLCAWSVGAGRFDEQFFGPGTRLTVL.

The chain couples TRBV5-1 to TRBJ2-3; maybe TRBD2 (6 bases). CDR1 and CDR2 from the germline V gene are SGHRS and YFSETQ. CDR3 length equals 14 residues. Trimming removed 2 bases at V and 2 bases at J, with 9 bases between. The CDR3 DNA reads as TGCGCCAGCAGCTTTTCGGGGGTCACAGATACGCAGTATTTT. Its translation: CASSFSGVTDTQYF.

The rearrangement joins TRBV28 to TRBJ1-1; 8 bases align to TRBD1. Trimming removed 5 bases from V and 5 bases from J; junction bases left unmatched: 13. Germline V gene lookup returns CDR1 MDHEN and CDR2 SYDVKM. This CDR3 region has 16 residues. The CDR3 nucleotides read TGTGCCAGCAGTCTCCAGGGGACAGGTTTATGGACTGAAGCTTTCTTT. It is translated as CASSLQGTGLWTEAFF.

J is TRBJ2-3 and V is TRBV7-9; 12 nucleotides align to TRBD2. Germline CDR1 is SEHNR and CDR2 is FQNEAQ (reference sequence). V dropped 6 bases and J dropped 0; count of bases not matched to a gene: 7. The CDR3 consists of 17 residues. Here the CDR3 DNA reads TGTGCCAGCAGAACCGGGACTAGCGGGCCAAGCACAGATACGCAGTATTTT. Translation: CASRTGTSGPSTDTQYF.

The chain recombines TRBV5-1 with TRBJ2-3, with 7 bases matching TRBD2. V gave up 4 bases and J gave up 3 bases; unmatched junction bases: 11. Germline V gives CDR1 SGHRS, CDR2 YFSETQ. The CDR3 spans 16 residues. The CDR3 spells CASSPTLAGDTDTQYF. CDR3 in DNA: TGCGCCAGCAGCCCTACCCTGGCGGGAGATACAGATACGCAGTATTTT.